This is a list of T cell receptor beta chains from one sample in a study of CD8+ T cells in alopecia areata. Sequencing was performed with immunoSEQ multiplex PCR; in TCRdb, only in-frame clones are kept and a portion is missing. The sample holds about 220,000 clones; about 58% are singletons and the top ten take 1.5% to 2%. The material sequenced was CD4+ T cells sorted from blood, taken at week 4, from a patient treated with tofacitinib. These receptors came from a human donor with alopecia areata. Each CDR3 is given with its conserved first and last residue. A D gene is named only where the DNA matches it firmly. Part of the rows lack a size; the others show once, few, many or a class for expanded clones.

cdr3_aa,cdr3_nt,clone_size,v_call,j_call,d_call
CASSVGYEQYF,TGTGCCAGCTCTGTAGGGTACGAGCAGTACTTC,few,TRBV2,TRBJ2-7,-
CSARPGVGETQYF,TGCAGCGCTCGTCCCGGTGTTGGAGAGACCCAGTACTTC,few,TRBV29-1,TRBJ2-5,-
CSVLRRGLTDTQYF,TGCAGCGTTCTTAGGCGGGGGCTCACAGATACGCAGTATTTT,few,TRBV29-1,TRBJ2-3,-
CASSLGRYTEAFF,TGCGCCAGCAGCTTGGGGCGGTACACTGAAGCTTTCTTT,-,TRBV5-1,TRBJ1-1,-
CASAMPGVGYTF,TGTGCTAGTGCTATGCCAGGGGTCGGCTACACCTTC,-,TRBV12-5,TRBJ1-2,-
CASSDWGRNNEQFF,TGTGCCAGCAGTGATTGGGGACGCAACAATGAGCAGTTCTTC,-,TRBV10-3,TRBJ2-1,-
CSVGTRKETQYF,TGCAGCGTTGGGACCCGCAAAGAGACCCAGTACTTC,-,TRBV29-1,TRBJ2-5,-
CSVVGESEKLFF,TGCAGCGTTGTGGGGGAGTCCGAAAAACTGTTTTTT,-,TRBV29-1,TRBJ1-4,-
CASSQQGDNEQFF,TGCGCCAGCAGCCAACAGGGCGACAATGAGCAGTTCTTC,many,TRBV5-1,TRBJ2-1,-
CAISETSYEQYF,TGTGCCATCAGTGAGACTAGCTACGAGCAGTACTTC,few,TRBV10-3,TRBJ2-7,-
CASTGDVSETF,TGTGCCAGCACGGGAGATGTCTCGGAGACCTTC,few,TRBV6-6,TRBJ1-2,-
CASSFGGTEAFF,TGTGCCAGCAGTTTTGGCGGCACTGAAGCTTTCTTT,-,TRBV6-5,TRBJ1-1,-
CASSLGLAQIETQYF,TGTGCCAGCAGCCTGGGACTAGCACAAATAGAGACCCAGTACTTC,-,TRBV7-3,TRBJ2-5,TRBD2
CSASKEQAFF,TGCAGTGCTAGTAAGGAGCAAGCTTTCTTT,-,TRBV20-1,TRBJ1-1,-
CASSSGDSYEQYF,TGTGCCAGCTCTAGCGGGGACTCCTACGAGCAGTACTTC,-,TRBV4-2,TRBJ2-7,TRBD2
CAWSVLGGRTDTQYF,TGTGCCTGGAGTGTACTCGGGGGGCGCACAGATACGCAGTATTTT,-,TRBV30,TRBJ2-3,-
CASSWADQETQYF,TGTGCCAGCAGTTGGGCAGACCAAGAGACCCAGTACTTC,-,TRBV6-6,TRBJ2-5,-
CASTPLTGPYTGELFF,TGTGCCAGTACCCCCCTGACAGGGCCTTACACCGGGGAGCTGTTTTTT,few,TRBV19,TRBJ2-2,TRBD1
CASSQRTGSHGDTQYF,TGCGCCAGCAGCCAGAGGACAGGGAGTCATGGAGATACGCAGTATTTT,few,TRBV4-3,TRBJ2-3,TRBD1
CASSLYELAAFF,TGTGCCAGCAGCCTTTATGAGCTAGCTGCTTTCTTT,-,TRBV7-9,TRBJ1-1,-
CASRSTGESYGYTF,TGTGCCAGCAGGTCGACAGGGGAGAGCTATGGCTACACCTTC,few,TRBV6-6,TRBJ1-2,TRBD1
CASSLRDRVLVNYGYTF,TGTGCCAGCAGTCTCCGGGACAGGGTACTTGTTAACTATGGCTACACCTTC,few,TRBV2,TRBJ1-2,TRBD1
CAWSVLGNTEAFF,TGTGCCTGGAGTGTATTAGGGAACACTGAAGCTTTCTTT,-,TRBV30,TRBJ1-1,-
CASSRGQPPSLAYF,TGTGCCAGCAGCCGCGGACAGCCCCCCTCCCTCGCGTACTTC,-,TRBV27,TRBJ2-7,-
CSVQGDRSTGELFF,TGCAGCGTCCAAGGGGACAGGAGCACCGGGGAGCTGTTTTTT,once,TRBV29-1,TRBJ2-2,TRBD1
CASSPSRGRGGELFF,TGTGCCAGCTCACCATCCAGGGGGCGCGGCGGGGAGCTGTTTTTT,many,TRBV18,TRBJ2-2,TRBD1
CASSLLQNNSPLHF,TGCGCCAGCAGTTTGTTGCAGAATAATTCACCCCTCCACTTT,-,TRBV5-1,TRBJ1-6,-
CASSESGGTEAFF,TGTGCCAGCAGTGAATCCGGGGGTACTGAAGCTTTCTTT,once,TRBV25-1,TRBJ1-1,-
CASSYRGAGATDTQYF,TGTGCCAGCAGTTACAGGGGAGCGGGGGCCACAGATACGCAGTATTTT,-,TRBV6-5,TRBJ2-3,TRBD2
CAWTYGQGFNYGYTF,TGTGCCTGGACCTATGGACAGGGATTTAACTATGGCTACACCTTC,-,TRBV30,TRBJ1-2,TRBD1
CSVKGTVSYEQYF,TGCAGCGTGAAAGGGACAGTCTCCTACGAGCAGTACTTC,-,TRBV29-1,TRBJ2-7,TRBD1